Below, 13 T cell receptor beta chains from the same sample are listed, as sequenced in a study of blood T cells in healthy people across ages. It was with a sample-barcoded 5' primer and a J-beta primer mix that a second PCR of roughly 6 to 12 cycles was run. TCRdb itself ran the 5' RACE reads through MiXCR, one entry per CDR3 protein. The sample carries over 1,500,000 distinct CDR3 sequences, around 50% recorded once. Sequencing was carried out using blood. All receptors derive from a woman aged 35 to 49 in good health.

The rearrangement links TRBV12-3 or TRBV12-4 to TRBJ2-4; no reliable D call. Trimming left V 5 bases short and J 5 bases short, with 10 bases between. This CDR3 is 13 amino acids long. The CDR3 nucleotides read TGTGCCAGCAGTCCCACGGGCCAAAACATTCAGTACTTC. This sequence encodes CASSPTGQNIQYF.

The chain recombines TRBV6-2 or TRBV6-3 with TRBJ2-7, with D unclear. The germline V gene has CDR1 MNHEY and CDR2 SVGEGT. The length of the CDR3 is 15 residues. Trimming took off 2 bases at V and 0 bases at J, with 11 bases between the two ends. CDR3 nucleotides: TGTGCCAGCAGTTACAGTGATCCGAGCTCCTACGAGCAGTACTTC. This encodes CASSYSDPSSYEQYF.

The chain recombines TRBV29-1 with TRBJ2-7, with a weak D call TRBD2 (6 bases). Trimming took off 7 bases at V and 2 bases at J, with 18 bases between the two ends. The CDR3 runs 14 residues. The germline CDR1 and CDR2 sequences are SQVTM and ANQGSEA. CDR3 residues: CSGLPGLITYEQYF. DNA for the CDR3: TGCAGCGGTCTCCCGGGACTCATAACCTACGAGCAGTACTTC.

A note on this clonotype: One end of the junction is discordant with germline, which a read error may explain. This chain links TRBV7-9 with TRBJ2-3; 9 bases map to TRBD2. This CDR3 region has 17 residues. Per the germline V gene, CDR1 is SEHNR and CDR2 is FQNEAQ (reference sequence). Here the CDR3 reads CANSLTLAGKGTDTQYF. CDR3 nucleotides: TGTGCCAACAGCCTAACGCTAGCGGGGAAAGGCACAGATACGCAGTATTTT.

J is TRBJ2-1 and V is TRBV5-1, with D hard to call. V was trimmed by 3 bases and J by 2 bases, leaving 15 bases between them. CDR1 and CDR2 (germline): SGHRS, YFSETQ. The CDR3 spans 16 residues. CDR3 sequence reads: CASSSFGASTYNEQFF. The CDR3 nucleotides read TGCGCCAGCAGCTCATTCGGCGCGTCCACCTACAATGAGCAGTTCTTC.

A single count supports this clonotype. The V call is TRBV27, the J call TRBJ1-1, with a weak D call TRBD1 (6 bases). The CDR3 totals 15 residues. Trimming left V 4 bases short and J 8 bases short, with 20 bases between. Germline CDR1 reads MNHEY; CDR2 reads SMNVEV (reference sequence). The CDR3 spells CASSWSGPKGGEAFF. In DNA form, the CDR3 reads TGTGCCAGCAGTTGGAGCGGTCCCAAGGGGGGAGAAGCTTTCTTT.

This rearrangement joins TRBV7-3 to TRBJ2-1; D might be TRBD2 (7 bases). Judging by the DNA end, TRBJ2-7 fits better; the J call may be wrong. This CDR3 region has 18 residues. CDR1 and CDR2 (germline): SGHTA, FQGTGA. The CDR3 is CASSFSGGGASSYNEQYF. For the CDR3, the DNA is TGTGCCAGCAGCTTTTCTGGCGGGGGCGCCAGCTCCTACAATGAGCAGTACTTC.

This clonotype was detected a few times. The CDR3 nucleotides are TGTGCCAGCATAGGACAGGGTATTTACAATGAGCAGTTCTTC. It translates to CASIGQGIYNEQFF. This chain joins TRBV6-2 or TRBV6-3 and TRBJ2-1, with 8 bases fitting TRBD1. There are 14 residues in the CDR3. Germline V gives CDR1 MNHEY, CDR2 SVGEGT. V gave up 7 bases and J gave up 4 bases; unmatched junction bases: 6.

The rearrangement joins TRBV4-3 to TRBJ2-1; TRBD1 agrees at 11 bases. Germline V gene data show CDR1 as LGHNA and CDR2 as YSLEER. Trimming cost V 5 bases and J 6 bases; bases outside gene matches: 6. This CDR3 contains 15 residues. The chain's CDR3 is CASSSGQGAVNEQFF. The DNA of the CDR3 is TGCGCCAGCAGCTCCGGACAGGGGGCGGTCAATGAGCAGTTCTTC.

The chain has TRBV6-6 and TRBJ1-2, with 12 bases lining up with TRBD1. The CDR3 extends over 16 amino acids. Germline CDR1 and CDR2: MNHNY and SVGAGI (reference sequence). V lost 8 bases to trimming and J lost 3 bases; unmatched junction nucleotides: 10. The DNA of the CDR3 is TGTGCCAGCCTGCCCCGGGACAGGGGGCGCGACTATGGCTACACCTTC. Translating gives CASLPRDRGRDYGYTF.

The V call is TRBV29-1, the J call TRBJ1-4, with a tentative D call TRBD1 (5 bases). The germline V gene encodes CDR1 SQVTM and CDR2 ANQGSEA. V was shortened by 6 bases and J by 6 bases, with 14 bases between the two germline ends. The CDR3 is 13 residues long. CDR3 bases: TGCAGCGTGCCCAGGGAAAGTGATGAAAAACTGTTTTTT. Translating gives CSVPRESDEKLFF. Looking up the rest from reference TRBV29-1 and TRBJ1-4 gives the full variable domain: SAVISQKPSRDICQRGTSLTIQCQVDSQVTMMFWYRQQPGQSLTLIATANQGSEATYESGFVIDKFPISRPNLTFSTLTVSNMSPEDSSIYLCSVPRESDEKLFFGSGTQLSVL.

The chain employs TRBV5-1 and TRBJ2-3, with TRBD1 identical over 12 bases. CDR3 size: 16 residues. V was pared by 2 bases and J by 14 bases, with 15 bases of the junction left unmatched. CDR1 SGHRS and CDR2 YFSETQ come from the germline V gene. CDR3 DNA sequence: TGCGCCAGCAGCTTCGCACCGGGACAGGGGGCGAATTTCCGGTATTTT. Translation: CASSFAPGQGANFRYF. The full variable domain, its missing parts supplied by reference TRBV5-1 and TRBJ2-3, is KAGVTQTPRYLIKTRGQQVTLSCSPISGHRSVSWYQQTPGQGLQFLFEYFSETQRNKGNFPGRFSGRQFSNSRSEMNVSTLELGDSALYLCASSFAPGQGANFRYFGPGTRLTVL.

The chain employs TRBV2 and TRBJ2-3; 7 bases are a match to TRBD1. Germline V gives CDR1 SNHLY, CDR2 FYNNEI. The CDR3 sequence is 14 residues long. Losses at the gene ends were 8 bases for V and 2 bases for J; bases not matched to a gene: 7. CDR3 DNA: TGTGCCAGCGGCATGACAGGGATCACAGATACGCAGTATTTT. Amino acids: CASGMTGITDTQYF.